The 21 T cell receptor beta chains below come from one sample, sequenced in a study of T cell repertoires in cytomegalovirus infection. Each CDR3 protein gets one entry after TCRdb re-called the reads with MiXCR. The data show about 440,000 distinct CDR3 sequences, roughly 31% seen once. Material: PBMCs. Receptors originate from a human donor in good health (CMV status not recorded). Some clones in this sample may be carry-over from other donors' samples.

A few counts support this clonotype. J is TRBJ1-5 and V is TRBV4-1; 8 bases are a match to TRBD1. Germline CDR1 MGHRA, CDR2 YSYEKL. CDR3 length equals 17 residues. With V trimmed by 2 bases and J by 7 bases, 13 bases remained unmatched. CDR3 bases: TGCGCCAGCAGCCAACAAGGACAGGGAAGACATGGACAGCCCCAGCATTTT. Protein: CASSQQGQGRHGQPQHF.

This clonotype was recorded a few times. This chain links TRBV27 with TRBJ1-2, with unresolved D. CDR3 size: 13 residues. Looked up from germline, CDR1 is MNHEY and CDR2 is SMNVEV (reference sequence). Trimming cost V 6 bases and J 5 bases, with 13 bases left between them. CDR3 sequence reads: CASSQGVGYGYTF. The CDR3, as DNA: TGTGCCAGCAGCCAAGGAGTGGGGTATGGCTACACCTTC.

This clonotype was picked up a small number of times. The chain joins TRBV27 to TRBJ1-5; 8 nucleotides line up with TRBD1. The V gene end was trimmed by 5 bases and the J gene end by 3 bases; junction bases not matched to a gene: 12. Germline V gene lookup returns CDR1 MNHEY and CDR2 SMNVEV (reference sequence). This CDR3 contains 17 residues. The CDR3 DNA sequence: TGTGCCAGCAGTGAAGGACAGGGTTCCCCCAACAATCAGCCCCAGCATTTT. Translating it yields CASSEGQGSPNNQPQHF.

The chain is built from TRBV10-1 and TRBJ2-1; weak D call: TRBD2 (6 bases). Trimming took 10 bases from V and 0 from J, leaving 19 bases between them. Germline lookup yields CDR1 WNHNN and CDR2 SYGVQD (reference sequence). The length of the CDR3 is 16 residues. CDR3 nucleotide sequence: TGCGCCACACCCCCCTGGCAGACTAGCTCCTACAATGAGCAGTTCTTC. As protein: CATPPWQTSSYNEQFF.

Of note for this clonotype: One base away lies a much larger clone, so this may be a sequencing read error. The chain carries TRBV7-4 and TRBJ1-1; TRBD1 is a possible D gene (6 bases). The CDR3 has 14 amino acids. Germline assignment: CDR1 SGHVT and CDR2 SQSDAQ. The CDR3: CASSLDSVNTEDFF. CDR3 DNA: TGTGCCAGCAGCTTGGACAGCGTCAACACTGAAGATTTCTTT.

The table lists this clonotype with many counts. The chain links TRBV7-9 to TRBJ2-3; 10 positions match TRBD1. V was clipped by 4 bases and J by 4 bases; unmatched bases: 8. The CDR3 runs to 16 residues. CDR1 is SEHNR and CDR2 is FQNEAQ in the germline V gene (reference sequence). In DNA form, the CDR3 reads TGTGCCAGCAGCTCGCCGGGACAGGGGATCGCAGATACGCAGTATTTT. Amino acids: CASSSPGQGIADTQYF.

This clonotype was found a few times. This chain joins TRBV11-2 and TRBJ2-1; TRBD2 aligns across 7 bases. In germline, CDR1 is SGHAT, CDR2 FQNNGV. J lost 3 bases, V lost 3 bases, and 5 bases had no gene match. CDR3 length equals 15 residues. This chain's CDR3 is CASSLSGDGYNEQFF. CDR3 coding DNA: TGTGCCAGCAGCTTGAGCGGGGATGGCTACAATGAGCAGTTCTTC. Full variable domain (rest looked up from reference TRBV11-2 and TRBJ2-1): EAGVAQSPRYKIIEKRQSVAFWCNPISGHATLYWYQQILGQGPKLLIQFQNNGVVDDSQLPKDRFSAERLKGVDSTLKIQPAKLEDSAVYLCASSLSGDGYNEQFFGPGTRLTVL.

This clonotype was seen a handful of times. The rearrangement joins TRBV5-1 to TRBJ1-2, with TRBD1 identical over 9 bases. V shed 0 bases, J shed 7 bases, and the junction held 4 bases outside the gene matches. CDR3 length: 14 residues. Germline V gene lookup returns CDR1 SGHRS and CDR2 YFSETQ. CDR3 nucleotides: TGCGCCAGCAGCTTGGATGGGACAGGGAGTGGCTACACCTTC. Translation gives CASSLDGTGSGYTF. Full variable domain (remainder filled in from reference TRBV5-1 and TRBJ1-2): KAGVTQTPRYLIKTRGQQVTLSCSPISGHRSVSWYQQTPGQGLQFLFEYFSETQRNKGNFPGRFSGRQFSNSRSEMNVSTLELGDSALYLCASSLDGTGSGYTFGSGTRLTVV.

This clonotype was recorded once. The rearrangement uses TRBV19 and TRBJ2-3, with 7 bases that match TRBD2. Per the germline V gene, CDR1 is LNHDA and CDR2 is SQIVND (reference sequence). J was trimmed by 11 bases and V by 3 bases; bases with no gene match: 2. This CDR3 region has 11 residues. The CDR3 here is CASSIGLEQYF. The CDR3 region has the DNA TGTGCCAGTAGTATTGGACTAGAGCAGTATTTT.

CDR3 in DNA: TGTGCCAGCAGCTTGGGAGGCGGGGCTCTGAACACTGAAGCTTTCTTT. Its translation: CASSLGGGALNTEAFF. The chain is built from TRBV5-5 and TRBJ1-1; possibly TRBD1 for D (5 bases). The CDR3 length is 16 residues. Germline-derived CDR1 and CDR2 are SGHKS and YYEKEE (reference sequence). Trimming pared 0 bases from V and 0 bases from J, leaving 12 bases between.

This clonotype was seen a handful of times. CDR3 DNA sequence: TGTGCCAGTTTACCGAGGGACGGTAGCACAGATACGCAGTATTTT. Translating gives CASLPRDGSTDTQYF. V gene TRBV19 combines with J gene TRBJ2-3; D tentatively fits TRBD1 or TRBD2 (5 bases each). Germline loops: CDR1 LNHDA, CDR2 SQIVND (reference sequence). V lost 8 bases, J lost 0 bases, and 15 bases lay in between. The CDR3 covers 15 residues.

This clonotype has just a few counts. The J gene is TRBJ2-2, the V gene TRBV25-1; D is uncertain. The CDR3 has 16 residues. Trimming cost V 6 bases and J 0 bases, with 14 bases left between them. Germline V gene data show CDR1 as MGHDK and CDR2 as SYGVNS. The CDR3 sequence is CASRGVGAANTGELFF. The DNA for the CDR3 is TGTGCCAGCAGGGGCGTCGGCGCTGCGAACACCGGGGAGCTGTTTTTT.

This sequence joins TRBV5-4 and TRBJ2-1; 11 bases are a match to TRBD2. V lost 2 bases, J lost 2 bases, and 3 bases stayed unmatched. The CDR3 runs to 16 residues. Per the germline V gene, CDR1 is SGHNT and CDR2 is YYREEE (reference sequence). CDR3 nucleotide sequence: TGTGCCAGCAGCTTAACTAGCGGGGGCCCCTACAATGAGCAGTTCTTC. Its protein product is CASSLTSGGPYNEQFF.

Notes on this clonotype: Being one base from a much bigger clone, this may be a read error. This chain's CDR3 is CASSPTTGTPNGYTF. The CDR3 bases are TGTGCCAGCAGCCCCACGACCGGGACTCCCAATGGCTACACCTTC. The chain joins TRBV7-2 to TRBJ1-2, with D perhaps TRBD1 (5 bases). The CDR3 contains 15 residues. With 5 bases removed from V and 6 bases from J, the gap between germline ends came to 19 bases. CDR1 is SGHTA, CDR2 FQGNSA, per germline.

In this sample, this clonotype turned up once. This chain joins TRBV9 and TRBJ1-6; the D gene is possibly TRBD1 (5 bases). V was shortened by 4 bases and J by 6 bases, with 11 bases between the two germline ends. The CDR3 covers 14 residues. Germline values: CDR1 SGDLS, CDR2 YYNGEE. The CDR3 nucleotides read TGTGCCAGCAGCAGATTGGACATTAATTCACCCCTCCACTTT. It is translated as CASSRLDINSPLHF.

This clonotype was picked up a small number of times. In DNA form, the CDR3 reads TGTGCCAGCAGTTCCCAGACAGGGCCCGGGACTAGTTACTACAATGAGCAGTTCTTC. Its protein product is CASSSQTGPGTSYYNEQFF. This rearrangement joins TRBV6-2 or TRBV6-3 to TRBJ2-1, with D possibly matching TRBD2 (8 bases). The CDR3 totals 19 residues. The ends were cut back, 4 bases at V and 3 bases at J, with 25 bases in the middle. The V gene's germline CDR1 is MNHEY and CDR2 SVGEGT.

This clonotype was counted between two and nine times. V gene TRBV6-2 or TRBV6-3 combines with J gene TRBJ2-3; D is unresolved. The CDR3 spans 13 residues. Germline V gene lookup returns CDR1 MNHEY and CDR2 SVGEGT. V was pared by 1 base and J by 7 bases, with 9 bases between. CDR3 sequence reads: CASSYWGTYTQYF. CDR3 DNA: TGTGCCAGCAGTTACTGGGGAACTTATACGCAGTATTTT.

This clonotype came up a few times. CDR3 in amino acids: CASSPSGLAGYEQYF. The CDR3 DNA is TGTGCCAGCAGCCCGTCGGGACTAGCGGGCTACGAGCAGTACTTC. The gene calls are TRBV7-9 and TRBJ2-7, with 12 bases that match TRBD2. V shed 5 bases, J shed 3 bases, and the junction held 5 bases outside the gene matches. This CDR3 has 15 residues. CDR1 is SEHNR, CDR2 FQNEAQ, per germline (reference sequence).

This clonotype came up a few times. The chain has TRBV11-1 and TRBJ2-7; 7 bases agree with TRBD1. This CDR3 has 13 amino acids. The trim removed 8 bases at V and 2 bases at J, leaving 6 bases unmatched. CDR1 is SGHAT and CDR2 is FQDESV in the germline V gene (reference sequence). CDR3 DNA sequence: TGTGCCAGCGGACGGACAGGCGCCTACGAGCAGTACTTC. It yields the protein CASGRTGAYEQYF.

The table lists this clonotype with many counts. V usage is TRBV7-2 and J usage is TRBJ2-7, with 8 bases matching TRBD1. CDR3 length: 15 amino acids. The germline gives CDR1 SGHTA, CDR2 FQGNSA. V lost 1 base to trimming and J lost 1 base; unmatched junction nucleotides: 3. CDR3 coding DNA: TGTGCCAGCAGCTTAGTAGGACAGGGTTCCTACGAGCAGTACTTC. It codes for CASSLVGQGSYEQYF.

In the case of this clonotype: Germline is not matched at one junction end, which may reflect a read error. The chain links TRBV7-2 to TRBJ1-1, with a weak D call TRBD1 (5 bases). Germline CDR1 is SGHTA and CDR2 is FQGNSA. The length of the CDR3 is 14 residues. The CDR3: CASSLRASGYGAYF. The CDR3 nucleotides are TGTGCCAGCAGCCTGCGGGCTTCTGGGTACGGGGCTTACTTT.